This T cell receptor (beta chain) derives from a study of regulatory T cells in long-lasting Graves disease. The study's findings and limits: Among the persistent patients, 2,500 to 3,000 public clonotypes were shared, more than the approximately 970 shared among new patients.

Construction of the TCR beta libraries employed iRepertoire HTBI primers in conjunction with Arm-PCR of CDR3 regions. TCRdb re-analysed the multiplex PCR reads in MiXCR, keeping a single row per CDR3 protein. This table holds under 450,000 distinct CDR3 sequences, 20% to 25% found once. This clonotype was found many times. Antigen: not known. As to time point: persistent/refractory GD, antithyroid drugs over 5 years with positive TRAb. The TCR library was made from RNA extracted from PBMCs. The CDR3 spans 16 residues. V lost 0 bases, J lost 5 bases, and 9 bases stayed unmatched. Looked up from germline, CDR1 is SGHAT and CDR2 is FQDESV (reference sequence).

This sequence was found in a woman in her thirties or forties with Graves disease. This specimen was peripheral blood mononuclear cells (PBMCs), taken when the disease was refractory, from a patient treated with antithyroid drugs. The chain couples TRBV11-1 to TRBJ2-7, with 8 bases lining up with TRBD1. CDR3: CASSLAIQGAVNEQYF. The CDR3, as DNA: TGTGCCAGCAGCTTAGCGATCCAGGGGGCAGTGAACGAGCAGTACTTC. Filled out from reference TRBV11-1 and TRBJ2-7, the complete variable domain reads EAEVAQSPRYKITEKSQAVAFWCDPISGHATLYWYRQILGQGPELLVQFQDESVVDDSQLPKDRFSAERLKGVDSTLKIQPAELGDSAMYLCASSLAIQGAVNEQYFGPGTRLTVT.